Each of the 10 T cell receptor beta chains below was sequenced from the same sample in a study of OX40 agonist ivuxolimab in advanced cancers. The protocol was immunoSEQ multiplex PCR, while the TCRdb copy is restricted to in-frame clones and leaves out a portion. The sample lists roughly 14,000 clones; around 76% were seen once. The sequences come from CD4+ or CD8+ T cells sorted from blood, collected in a trial of the OX40 agonist ivuxolimab. The receptor source for this set is an adult with an advanced solid tumor such as melanoma, head and neck, liver or kidney cancer.

This chain uses TRBV5-6 with TRBJ1-1, with a tentative D call TRBD1 (5 bases). The V and J ends lost 3 bases and 7 bases respectively, with 7 bases between them. The germline V gene encodes CDR1 SGHDT and CDR2 YYEEEE. CDR3 length: 11 amino acids. CDR3: CASSWGVEAFF. In DNA form, the CDR3 reads TGTGCCAGCAGCTGGGGGGTTGAAGCTTTCTTT.

The chain combines TRBV11-2 with TRBJ1-2, with D perhaps TRBD1 (5 bases). The germline gives CDR1 SGHAT, CDR2 FQNNGV. The V and J ends lost 1 base and 3 bases respectively, with 6 bases between them. This CDR3 is 13 amino acids long. The CDR3 DNA is TGTGCCAGCAGCTTAGGGGGACACTATGGCTACACCTTC. Translated: CASSLGGHYGYTF.

V gene TRBV5-1 combines with J gene TRBJ2-1; D perhaps matches TRBD2 (7 bases). CDR3 size: 16 residues. V was cut by 2 bases and J by 0 bases, with 12 bases left in between. Germline loops: CDR1 SGHRS, CDR2 YFSETQ. Here the CDR3 reads CASSLPGGPSYNEQFF. CDR3 in DNA: TGCGCCAGCAGCTTACCGGGGGGCCCCTCCTACAATGAGCAGTTCTTC. The entire variable domain, with the rest obtained from reference TRBV5-1 and TRBJ2-1, is as follows: KAGVTQTPRYLIKTRGQQVTLSCSPISGHRSVSWYQQTPGQGLQFLFEYFSETQRNKGNFPGRFSGRQFSNSRSEMNVSTLELGDSALYLCASSLPGGPSYNEQFFGPGTRLTVL.

CDR3 sequence reads: CSVAGGFGTDTQYF. The DNA for the CDR3 is TGCAGCGTAGCGGGAGGGTTTGGGACAGATACGCAGTATTTT. This chain connects TRBV29-1 to TRBJ2-3, with TRBD2 matching over 10 bases. Trimming at V came to 6 bases and at J to 3 bases, leaving 6 bases not matched to a gene. CDR1 and CDR2 from the germline V gene are SQVTM and ANQGSEA. CDR3 length equals 14 residues.

The chain recombines TRBV2 with TRBJ2-1; D ambiguous. Germline assignment: CDR1 SNHLY and CDR2 FYNNEI. Trimming pared 7 bases from V and 5 bases from J, leaving 12 bases between. This CDR3 spans 13 amino acids. The CDR3 nucleotides are TGTGCCAGCACCGAAGAAGAAGACAATGAGCAGTTCTTC. Its translation is CASTEEEDNEQFF.

The V and J genes are TRBV28 and TRBJ2-7, with TRBD1 identical over 8 bases. CDR1 is MDHEN and CDR2 is SYDVKM in the germline V gene. The CDR3 is 15 amino acids. The junction had 9 bases not matched to a gene; V was cut back by 5 bases and J by 3 bases. The CDR3, as DNA: TGTGCCAGCAGTGCGACCGGGACAGGCGTCTACGAGCAGTACTTC. Translating gives CASSATGTGVYEQYF.

V is TRBV27 and J is TRBJ2-2; 8 nucleotides line up with TRBD2. Germline CDR1 MNHEY, CDR2 SMNVEV (reference sequence). The CDR3 has 17 amino acids. V dropped 6 bases and J dropped 2; count of bases not matched to a gene: 11. CDR3: CASSDDSGKLNTGELFF. The CDR3 DNA is TGTGCCAGCAGCGACGATAGCGGGAAACTCAACACCGGGGAGCTGTTTTTT.

This chain links TRBV28 with TRBJ2-7, with 12 bases aligning to TRBD2. This CDR3 comprises 17 residues. Germline V gives CDR1 MDHEN, CDR2 SYDVKM. With V trimmed by 2 bases and J by 3 bases, 8 bases remained unmatched. The CDR3 nucleotides read TGTGCCAGCAGTTTAGACCCCACGACTAGCGGGAGCTACGAGCAGTACTTC. Its translation is CASSLDPTTSGSYEQYF.

This chain links TRBV19 with TRBJ1-1; perhaps TRBD1 as D (5 bases). Deletions cut 7 bases from V and 0 bases from J, with 9 bases between. The CDR3 has 13 amino acids. Germline CDR1 and CDR2: LNHDA and SQIVND (reference sequence). CDR3 in amino acids: CASTQGLNTEAFF. The DNA of the CDR3 is TGTGCCAGTACCCAGGGTTTGAACACTGAAGCTTTCTTT. The full variable domain, in which reference TRBV19 and TRBJ1-1 provide the parts outside the CDR3, is DGGITQSPKYLFRKEGQNVTLSCEQNLNHDAMYWYRQDPGQGLRLIYYSQIVNDFQKGDIAEGYSVSREKKESFPLTVTSAQKNPTAFYLCASTQGLNTEAFFGQGTRLTVV.

The chain recombines TRBV4-1 with TRBJ2-1; D is perhaps TRBD2 (5 bases). Germline V CDR1 and CDR2: MGHRA, YSYEKL. Trimming took off 1 base at V and 13 bases at J, with 17 bases between the two ends. The CDR3 is 14 residues long. CDR3: CASSQAQLTSSQFF. The CDR3 DNA reads as TGCGCCAGCAGCCAAGCCCAACTAACTAGTTCACAGTTCTTC.